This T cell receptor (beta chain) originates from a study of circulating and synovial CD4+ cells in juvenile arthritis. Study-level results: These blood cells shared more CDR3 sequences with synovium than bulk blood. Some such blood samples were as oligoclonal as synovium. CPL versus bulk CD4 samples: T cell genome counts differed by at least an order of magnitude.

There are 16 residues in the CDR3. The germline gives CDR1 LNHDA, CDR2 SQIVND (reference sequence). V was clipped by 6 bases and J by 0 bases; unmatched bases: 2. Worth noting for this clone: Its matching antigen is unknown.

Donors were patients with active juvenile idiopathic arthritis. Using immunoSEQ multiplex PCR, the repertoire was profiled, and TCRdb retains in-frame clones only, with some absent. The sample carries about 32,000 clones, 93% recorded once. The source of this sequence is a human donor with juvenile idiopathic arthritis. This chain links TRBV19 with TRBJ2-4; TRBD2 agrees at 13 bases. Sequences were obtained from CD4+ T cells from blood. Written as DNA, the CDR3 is TGTGCCAGTAGGACTAGCGGGAGGCTAGCCAAAAACATTCAGTACTTC. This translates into CASRTSGRLAKNIQYF.